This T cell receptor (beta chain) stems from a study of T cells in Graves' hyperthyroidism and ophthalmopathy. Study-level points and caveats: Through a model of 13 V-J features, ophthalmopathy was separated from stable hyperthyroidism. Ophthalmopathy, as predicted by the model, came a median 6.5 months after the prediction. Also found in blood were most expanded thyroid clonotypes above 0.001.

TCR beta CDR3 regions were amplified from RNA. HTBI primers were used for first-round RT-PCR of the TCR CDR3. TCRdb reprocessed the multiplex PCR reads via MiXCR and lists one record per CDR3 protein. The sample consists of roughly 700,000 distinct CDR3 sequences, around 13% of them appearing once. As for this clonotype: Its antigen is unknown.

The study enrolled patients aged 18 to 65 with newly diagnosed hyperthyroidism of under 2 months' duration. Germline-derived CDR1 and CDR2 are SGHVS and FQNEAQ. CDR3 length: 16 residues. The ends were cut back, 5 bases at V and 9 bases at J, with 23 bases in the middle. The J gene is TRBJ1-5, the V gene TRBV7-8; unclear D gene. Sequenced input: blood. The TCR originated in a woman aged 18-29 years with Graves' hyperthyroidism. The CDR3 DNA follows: TGTGCCAGCAGCCTAGAGGTCTCGACGATTCGTCGGCCCCAGCATTTT. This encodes CASSLEVSTIRRPQHF.